This T cell receptor beta chain was recorded in a study of cytomegalovirus exposure and HLA in healthy donors. The CDR3 totals 12 residues. Trimming removed 4 bases at V and 4 bases at J, with 10 bases between. Germline CDR1 reads SQVTM; CDR2 reads ANQGSEA. PCR employed 60 Vbeta and 13 Jbeta primers. Only in-frame clones appear in the TCRdb table, and some are missing; sequencing was by immunoSEQ multiplex PCR. Of around 190,000 clones in the sample, around nine tenths were seen once. The gene calls are TRBV29-1 and TRBJ2-5; tentatively, D is TRBD2 (6 bases). The clonotype originates from a young woman in good health and CMV-seronegative. The specimen was PBMCs. The CDR3 DNA reads TGCAGCGTTGCTCGAGCGGGAGAGACCCAGTACTTC. Translation: CSVARAGETQYF.